These T cell receptor beta chains were read from a single sample in a study of T cell repertoires in ileal Crohn's disease. Clones were sequenced by immunoSEQ multiplex PCR, and TCRdb holds only the in-frame ones, with some missing. Among about 2,700 clones listed, around 90% were seen once. The sequencing input was CD4+ T cells sorted from the ileum. The receptors originated from an adult with Crohn's disease. Each CDR3 is given with its conserved first and last residue. D genes are given only for firm matches. Size values are once, few and many counts, or a class for expanded clones, and some rows have none.

-	TRBV29-1	-	TRBJ1-4	14	TGCAGCGTGCACCCCGGGGGAGCTAATGAAAAACTGTTTTTT	CSVHPGGANEKLFF
-	TRBV29-1	TRBD1	TRBJ2-5	15	TGCAGCGTTGCCCTACCGGGGACAGCCCAGGAGACCCAGTACTTC	CSVALPGTAQETQYF
once	TRBV2	-	TRBJ1-2	12	TGTGCCAGCAGTGTTGTGGGGGGGGGCTACACCTTC	CASSVVGGGYTF
-	TRBV5-1	TRBD2	TRBJ2-1	17	TGCGCCAGCAGCCAATTGACTAGCGGGAGCTCCTACAATGAGCAGTTCTTC	CASSQLTSGSSYNEQFF
-	TRBV19	-	TRBJ1-5	15	TGTGCCAGTAGTATAAGGGGAGGCGGCAATCAGCCCCAGCATTTT	CASSIRGGGNQPQHF
-	TRBV4-3	TRBD2	TRBJ2-3	19	TGCGCCAGCAGCCAAGATTATGATACTAGCGGAACTAGCACAGATACGCAGTATTTT	CASSQDYDTSGTSTDTQYF
-	TRBV18	-	TRBJ1-2	13	TGTGCCAGCTCACCACAGGGGAACTATGGCTACACCTTC	CASSPQGNYGYTF
once	TRBV19	TRBD2	TRBJ2-7	14	TGTGCCAGTAGTGGGACTATCAGCTCCTACGAGCAGTACTTC	CASSGTISSYEQYF
-	TRBV29-1	TRBD1	TRBJ1-2	15	TGCAGCGTTGGTGGTGGGACAGGGGATAACTATGGCTACACCTTC	CSVGGGTGDNYGYTF
-	TRBV5-1	-	TRBJ2-7	13	TGCGCCAGCAGAAGGGACACCTTGGGGGAGCAGTACTTC	CASRRDTLGEQYF
-	TRBV29-1	TRBD1	TRBJ2-7	14	TGCAGCGCTTCCCCGGGACAGGGTGCCTACGAGCAGTACTTC	CSASPGQGAYEQYF
-	TRBV6-4	-	TRBJ2-2	13	TGTGCCAGCAGTGACCCTTACACCGGGGAGCTGTTTTTT	CASSDPYTGELFF
-	TRBV4-3	TRBD2	TRBJ2-2	18	TGCGCCAGCAGCCGCAGGACTAGCGGGAGGGGCGGAACCGGGGAGCTGTTTTTT	CASSRRTSGRGGTGELFF
-	TRBV18	-	TRBJ1-1	17	TGTGCCAGCTCACCACGAGTCGGCCAGCGACGTAACACTGAAGCTTTCTTT	CASSPRVGQRRNTEAFF
-	TRBV29-1	TRBD1	TRBJ2-2	15	TGCAGCGCCAAGACCGGGACAGGGGGGACCGGGGAGCTGTTTTTT	CSAKTGTGGTGELFF
-	TRBV29-1	-	TRBJ2-7	15	TGCAGCGCCCTCGTGGGACACCAAGGCGGATACGAGCAGTACTTC	CSALVGHQGGYEQYF
-	TRBV19	TRBD1	TRBJ1-4	14	TGTGCCAGTAGTATCACAGGGGAAAAGGAAAAACTGTTTTTT	CASSITGEKEKLFF
-	TRBV29-1	TRBD1	TRBJ1-2	14	TGCAGCGTTTCTAGAGGGGGCGCATACTATGGCTACACCTTC	CSVSRGGAYYGYTF
-	TRBV10-1	TRBD2	TRBJ2-5	19	TGCGCCAGCAGTGAGGTGACTAGCGGGACGAATCTAATCCAAGAGACCCAGTACTTC	CASSEVTSGTNLIQETQYF
-	TRBV5-4	TRBD1	TRBJ1-4	17	TGTGCCAGCAGCTTTAAGGAGGGGGCGGGGACTAATGAAAAACTGTTTTTT	CASSFKEGAGTNEKLFF
-	TRBV28	-	TRBJ1-2	14	TGTGCCAGCCGATACCCAACAGGAAATTATGGCTACACCTTC	CASRYPTGNYGYTF
-	TRBV15	-	TRBJ2-3	15	TGTGCCACCAGCAGCGAGGAGGGGGCGACAGATACGCAGTATTTT	CATSSEEGATDTQYF
-	TRBV6-6	TRBD1	TRBJ1-1	13	TGTGCCAGCACTCGGGACAGGGGTACTGAAGCTTTCTTT	CASTRDRGTEAFF
-	TRBV5-5	-	TRBJ2-7	17	TGTGCCAGCAGCTTGGGGGCTAGCGAGATGGGAATCTACGAGCAGTACTTC	CASSLGASEMGIYEQYF
-	TRBV27	TRBD1	TRBJ1-2	15	TGTGCCAGCAGTTGGCAACAGGGGGACGCGCCGGGCTACACCTTC	CASSWQQGDAPGYTF
-	TRBV28	TRBD1	TRBJ1-4	14	TGTGCCAGCCTATCGGACAGGGGCGATGAAAAACTGTTTTTT	CASLSDRGDEKLFF
-	TRBV13	TRBD1	TRBJ1-6	15	TGTGCCAGCAGCTTCGCCGGGACAGGGAATTCACCCCTCCACTTT	CASSFAGTGNSPLHF
-	TRBV30	-	TRBJ2-1	11	TGTGCCTGGAGTGTAGGTCTAGCGAGGATCTTC	CAWSVGLARIF
few	TRBV18	-	TRBJ1-4	15	TGTGCCAGCTCACCAGATGGGGGCCTGGGCGAAAAACTGTTTTTT	CASSPDGGLGEKLFF
-	TRBV10-3	-	TRBJ1-2	14	TGTGCCATCAGTGGTTGGGGGGGTAACTATGGCTACACCTTC	CAISGWGGNYGYTF
-	TRBV7-9	TRBD1	TRBJ2-7	16	TGTGCCAGCAGCTTTCTTTCCGGGACAGGGGAGCACGAGCAGTACTTC	CASSFLSGTGEHEQYF